The 3 T cell receptor beta chains in this list originate from one sample, sequenced in a study of T cell responses to AZD1222 COVID-19 vaccine. This table comes from immunoSEQ multiplex PCR, and its TCRdb copy is limited to in-frame clones, with some not included. The repertoire holds 84,000 or so clones, approximately 86% seen once, with about 7.5% in the top ten. Material: peripheral blood, obtained on day 0 of AZD1222 vaccination. The receptors derive from an adult in good health.

The chain combines TRBV27 with TRBJ1-1; tentatively, D is TRBD1 (6 bases). The germline V gene encodes CDR1 MNHEY and CDR2 SMNVEV (reference sequence). Trimming pared 2 bases from V and 4 bases from J, leaving 14 bases between. The CDR3 has 15 residues. The CDR3, as DNA: TGTGCCAGCAGTTTACCCGGGACACGATTCACTGAAGCTTTCTTT. As protein: CASSLPGTRFTEAFF.

The genes are TRBV27 and TRBJ2-7; perhaps TRBD1 as D (5 bases). Germline values: CDR1 MNHEY, CDR2 SMNVEV (reference sequence). Trimming pared 2 bases from V and 0 bases from J, leaving 8 bases between. The length of the CDR3 is 14 residues. DNA for the CDR3: TGTGCCAGCAGTTTAGGTGGACACTCCTACGAGCAGTACTTC. Its protein product is CASSLGGHSYEQYF.

The V call is TRBV7-2, the J call TRBJ2-4, with 8 positions matching TRBD2. The CDR3 consists of 16 residues. Trimming removed 4 bases from V and 0 bases from J; junction bases left unmatched: 5. Germline V gene lookup returns CDR1 SGHTA and CDR2 FQGNSA. The CDR3 DNA follows: TGTGCCAGCAGCTCGGTAGCGGGGCTAGCCAAAAACATTCAGTACTTC. It translates to CASSSVAGLAKNIQYF.